This entry lists 13 T cell receptor beta chains sequenced from one sample in a study of shared clonotypes between healthy human individuals. The data were produced by immunoSEQ multiplex PCR, yet TCRdb's version contains in-frame clones alone and is incomplete. The sample has about 510,000 clones; 79% are singletons. The sample was PBMCs. Source of these receptors: a woman between 40 and 55 years old in good health. Some clones in this sample may be carry-over from other donors' samples.

The chain has TRBV7-9 and TRBJ1-1; D ambiguous. Germline values: CDR1 SEHNR, CDR2 FQNEAQ (reference sequence). The CDR3 runs 15 residues. Trimming took off 2 bases at V and 1 base at J, with 11 bases between the two ends. The CDR3 coding sequence is TGTGCCAGCAGCTTATGGCAGGCTGGGAACACTGAAGCTTTCTTT. This gives the protein CASSLWQAGNTEAFF.

The rearrangement uses TRBV4-1 and TRBJ1-1; TRBD1 agrees at 9 bases. Per the germline V gene, CDR1 is MGHRA and CDR2 is YSYEKL. This CDR3 region has 17 residues. Losses at the gene ends were 4 bases for V and 0 bases for J; bases not matched to a gene: 9. The CDR3 DNA sequence: TGCGCCAGCAGCCTAGGACAGGGGATCCGAGTGAACACTGAAGCTTTCTTT. Amino acid sequence: CASSLGQGIRVNTEAFF.

This sequence joins TRBV6-5 and TRBJ2-3; either TRBD1 or TRBD2 may supply D (5 bases each). This CDR3 is built from 15 residues. Between the trimmed V and J ends, which lost 0 bases and 10 bases, there was a span of 17 bases. In germline, CDR1 is MNHEY, CDR2 SVGAGI. CDR3 nucleotide sequence: TGTGCCAGCAGTTACTCTAGAGGGGCGGCCCAGGCGCAGTATTTT. It translates to CASSYSRGAAQAQYF.

The chain carries TRBV5-1 and TRBJ2-7; tentative D call: TRBD1 (7 bases). The CDR3 covers 14 residues. The germline CDR1 and CDR2 sequences are SGHRS and YFSETQ. Trimming removed 2 bases at V and 3 bases at J, with 12 bases between. The CDR3 spells CASSLQGRIYEQYF. The CDR3 coding sequence is TGCGCCAGCAGCTTACAGGGGAGGATCTACGAGCAGTACTTC.

This clone was detected only a few times. The V gene is TRBV7-9, the J gene TRBJ2-1; D unclear. The CDR3 totals 10 residues. Trimming took 9 bases from V and 6 from J, leaving 6 bases between them. Looked up from germline, CDR1 is SEHNR and CDR2 is FQNEAQ (reference sequence). CDR3 bases: TGTGCCAGGTCCCCCAATGAGCAGTTCTTC. As protein: CARSPNEQFF.

V gene TRBV4-2 combines with J gene TRBJ1-3, with D hard to call. This CDR3 has 14 amino acids. The germline V gene has CDR1 LGHNA and CDR2 YNFKEQ. Trimming removed 1 base from V and 0 bases from J, with 4 bases in between. The CDR3 loop is CASSQGRSGNTIYF. CDR3 bases: TGTGCCAGCAGCCAAGGCCGCTCTGGAAACACCATATATTTT.

This clone was detected only once. The rearrangement links TRBV6-1 to TRBJ2-3, with 7 positions matching TRBD1. CDR1 is MNHNS and CDR2 is SASEGT in the germline V gene. The ends lost 3 bases at V and 5 bases at J; junction bases unmatched: 2. The CDR3 spans 13 residues. CDR3 DNA: TGTGCCAGCAGTGACCACAGGGGAGATACGCAGTATTTT. It codes for CASSDHRGDTQYF.

The chain has TRBV30 and TRBJ2-2; 12 bases are a match to TRBD2. The V segment lost 7 bases and the J segment 5 bases; nucleotides outside the gene matches: 5. CDR3 length: 14 amino acids. In germline, CDR1 is GTSNPN, CDR2 SVGIG (reference sequence). The CDR3 bases are TGTGCCTTTACTAGCGGGAGGAGTACCGGGGAGCTGTTTTTT. As protein: CAFTSGRSTGELFF.

The V and J genes are TRBV25-1 and TRBJ2-3; D is unresolved. Germline V lookup: CDR1 MGHDK, CDR2 SYGVNS. The CDR3 is 15 residues long. Trimming removed 3 bases at V and 0 bases at J, with 10 bases between. The CDR3 sequence: CASSDRLGSTDTQYF. The CDR3, as DNA: TGTGCCAGCAGTGATCGATTGGGCAGCACAGATACGCAGTATTTT.

The V gene is TRBV28, the J gene TRBJ2-1; 14 bases fit TRBD2. This CDR3 has 15 amino acids. CDR1 is MDHEN and CDR2 is SYDVKM in the germline V gene. Trimming took 5 bases from V and 5 from J; bases not matched to a gene: 2. The CDR3 loop reads CASSPTSGGDNEQFF. The CDR3 region has the DNA TGTGCCAGCAGTCCGACTAGCGGGGGGGACAATGAGCAGTTCTTC.

In its sample, this clone was seen a few times. This rearrangement joins TRBV27 to TRBJ1-2; no clear D. The ends were cut back, 6 bases at V and 8 bases at J, with 13 bases in the middle. In germline, CDR1 is MNHEY, CDR2 SMNVEV (reference sequence). The CDR3 loop spans 12 amino acids. The CDR3 is CASREGVEGYTF. CDR3 DNA: TGTGCCAGCAGAGAGGGAGTAGAAGGCTACACCTTC.

The J gene is TRBJ2-7, the V gene TRBV28; 12 bases align to TRBD2. The V and J ends lost 5 bases and 0 bases, in that order; junction bases with no gene match: 2. From germline, CDR1 is MDHEN and CDR2 SYDVKM. This CDR3 is 15 amino acids long. The CDR3 is CASSPSGRASYEQYF. The CDR3 DNA follows: TGTGCCAGCAGTCCTAGCGGGAGGGCCTCCTACGAGCAGTACTTC.

The chain is built from TRBV10-3 and TRBJ1-4, with 10 positions matching TRBD1. Unmatched junction bases numbered 6, after V lost 6 bases and J lost 8 bases. In germline, CDR1 is ENHRY, CDR2 SYGVKD. The CDR3 length is 14 residues. The CDR3 bases are TGTGCCATCAGCCGACAGGGGGCGGGAGAAAAACTGTTTTTT. Encoded protein: CAISRQGAGEKLFF.